These T cell receptor beta chains were read from a single sample in a study of blood T cells in healthy people across ages. TCRdb re-derived calls from the 5' RACE reads in MiXCR, one entry per CDR3 protein. The sample carries 1.5 million to 2 million distinct CDR3 sequences, approximately 50% recorded once. The specimen sequenced was blood. These receptors were collected from a woman in her 40s in good health. CDR3s include the opening cysteine and the closing phenylalanine or tryptophan. Fields, in order: clone size, V gene, D gene, J gene, CDR3 protein, CDR3 DNA. The D gene is left open where the match is weak. Size is omitted from some rows. Given values are once, few, many or a class for expanded clones.

abundance: few; v_gene: TRBV11-2; d_gene: .; j_gene: TRBJ1-2; CDR3aa: CASSAGGIYGYTF; CDR3nt: TGTGCCAGCAGCGCGGGGGGGATCTATGGCTACACCTTC
abundance: .; v_gene: TRBV4-3; d_gene: TRBD2; j_gene: TRBJ2-1; CDR3aa: CASSRLAGGGNEQFF; CDR3nt: TGCGCCAGCAGCCGTCTTGCGGGGGGGGGGAATGAGCAGTTCTTC
abundance: few; v_gene: TRBV27; d_gene: .; j_gene: TRBJ1-4; CDR3aa: CASSIYRNEKLFF; CDR3nt: TGTGCCAGCAGTATTTACAGAAATGAAAAACTGTTTTTT
abundance: .; v_gene: TRBV5-1; d_gene: TRBD1; j_gene: TRBJ2-7; CDR3aa: CASSLERDRVDEQYF; CDR3nt: TGCGCCAGCAGCCTAGAAAGGGACAGGGTAGACGAGCAGTACTTC
abundance: .; v_gene: TRBV6-5; d_gene: .; j_gene: TRBJ2-7; CDR3aa: CASSYSMGVSHHEQYF; CDR3nt: TGTGCCAGCAGTTACTCTATGGGGGTGTCTCACCACGAGCAGTACTTC
abundance: few; v_gene: TRBV12-3/TRBV12-4; d_gene: TRBD1; j_gene: TRBJ1-2; CDR3aa: CASSGTVIYGYTF; CDR3nt: TGTGCCAGCAGCGGGACAGTCATCTATGGCTACACCTTC
abundance: .; v_gene: TRBV10-3; d_gene: .; j_gene: TRBJ2-3; CDR3aa: CAISESGPSQYF; CDR3nt: TGTGCCATCAGTGAGTCAGGGCCGTCGCAGTATTTT
abundance: .; v_gene: TRBV6-5; d_gene: TRBD1; j_gene: TRBJ2-5; CDR3aa: CASSYSSTGEETQYF; CDR3nt: TGTGCCAGCAGTTACTCGTCGACAGGGGAAGAGACCCAGTACTTC
abundance: few; v_gene: TRBV28; d_gene: .; j_gene: TRBJ1-2; CDR3aa: CASSLWGDTVNYGYTF; CDR3nt: TGTGCCAGCAGTTTATGGGGGGACACCGTTAACTATGGCTACACCTTC
abundance: .; v_gene: TRBV11-2; d_gene: .; j_gene: TRBJ2-3; CDR3aa: CASSVVLVVDTQYF; CDR3nt: TGTGCCAGCAGCGTAGTACTAGTTGTAGATACGCAGTATTTT
abundance: .; v_gene: TRBV9; d_gene: .; j_gene: TRBJ1-2; CDR3aa: CASSDSTSTRTEDGYTF; CDR3nt: TGTGCCAGCAGCGATAGTACCTCAACCAGGACAGAAGACGGCTACACCTTC
abundance: few; v_gene: TRBV20-1; d_gene: TRBD1; j_gene: TRBJ2-5; CDR3aa: CSAPTGSETQYF; CDR3nt: TGCAGTGCCCCGACAGGGTCGGAGACCCAGTACTTC
abundance: .; v_gene: TRBV29-1; d_gene: TRBD2; j_gene: TRBJ2-5; CDR3aa: CSSGTSGRGGEQYF; CDR3nt: TGCAGCTCCGGGACTAGCGGGCGAGGGGGTGAGCAGTACTTC
abundance: .; v_gene: TRBV7-2; d_gene: .; j_gene: TRBJ1-1; CDR3aa: CASSFLQNTEAFF; CDR3nt: TGTGCCAGCAGCTTTTTACAGAATACTGAAGCTTTCTTT
abundance: .; v_gene: TRBV28; d_gene: TRBD1; j_gene: TRBJ2-5; CDR3aa: CASSPGTVGRETQYF; CDR3nt: TGTGCCAGCAGTCCGGGGACAGTGGGGCGGGAGACCCAGTACTTC
abundance: few; v_gene: TRBV15; d_gene: .; j_gene: TRBJ2-7; CDR3aa: CATSRVVRSYEQYF; CDR3nt: TGTGCCACCAGCAGAGTAGTCAGATCCTACGAGCAGTACTTC
abundance: .; v_gene: TRBV6-2/TRBV6-3; d_gene: TRBD1; j_gene: TRBJ2-1; CDR3aa: CATWAGQGYNEQFF; CDR3nt: TGTGCCACCTGGGCGGGACAGGGCTACAATGAGCAGTTCTTC
abundance: .; v_gene: TRBV10-3; d_gene: .; j_gene: TRBJ1-6; CDR3aa: CAISETGSNSPLHF; CDR3nt: TGTGCCATCAGTGAGACAGGATCGAATTCACCCCTCCACTTT
abundance: .; v_gene: TRBV9; d_gene: .; j_gene: TRBJ2-1; CDR3aa: CASSITGSEQFF; CDR3nt: TGTGCCAGCAGTATAACAGGGTCTGAGCAGTTCTTC
abundance: .; v_gene: TRBV20-1; d_gene: TRBD1; j_gene: TRBJ2-3; CDR3aa: CSARGPGQVGDTQYF; CDR3nt: TGCAGTGCTAGAGGTCCCGGACAGGTTGGAGATACGCAGTATTTT
abundance: .; v_gene: TRBV29-1; d_gene: TRBD1; j_gene: TRBJ1-6; CDR3aa: CSVALGTVNSPLHF; CDR3nt: TGCAGCGTGGCCCTAGGGACAGTCAATTCACCCCTCCACTTT
abundance: .; v_gene: TRBV6-2/TRBV6-3; d_gene: TRBD1; j_gene: TRBJ2-1; CDR3aa: CASSYQGQSYNEQFF; CDR3nt: TGTGCCAGCAGTTACCAGGGACAGTCCTACAATGAGCAGTTCTTC
abundance: once; v_gene: TRBV20-1; d_gene: .; j_gene: TRBJ2-1; CDR3aa: CSASPMRDEQFF; CDR3nt: TGCAGTGCAAGCCCGATGAGGGATGAGCAGTTCTTC
abundance: few; v_gene: TRBV15; d_gene: TRBD1; j_gene: TRBJ1-2; CDR3aa: CATSRDRLGYTF; CDR3nt: TGTGCCACCAGCAGGGACAGGCTTGGCTACACCTTC
abundance: .; v_gene: TRBV28; d_gene: .; j_gene: TRBJ2-1; CDR3aa: CASSLRRSSYNEQFF; CDR3nt: TGTGCCAGCAGTTTAAGGAGGAGCTCCTACAATGAGCAGTTCTTC
abundance: .; v_gene: TRBV20-1; d_gene: .; j_gene: TRBJ1-2; CDR3aa: CSARTEQGRPPIYGYTF; CDR3nt: TGCAGTGCTAGGACGGAGCAGGGTCGACCTCCTATCTATGGCTACACCTTC
abundance: .; v_gene: TRBV20-1; d_gene: TRBD2; j_gene: TRBJ2-3; CDR3aa: CSATRTSGVDTQYF; CDR3nt: TGCAGTGCTACTCGGACTAGCGGGGTGGATACGCAGTATTTT
abundance: .; v_gene: TRBV2; d_gene: .; j_gene: TRBJ2-1; CDR3aa: CASNGGFGEQFF; CDR3nt: TGTGCCAGCAATGGGGGGTTCGGTGAGCAGTTCTTC
abundance: .; v_gene: TRBV28; d_gene: TRBD1; j_gene: TRBJ1-2; CDR3aa: CASSSPRGQGDNYGYTF; CDR3nt: TGTGCCAGCAGTTCTCCACGCGGACAGGGGGATAACTATGGCTACACCTTC
abundance: .; v_gene: TRBV29-1; d_gene: TRBD1; j_gene: TRBJ2-3; CDR3aa: CSVRTGGLGVDTQYF; CDR3nt: TGCAGCGTTCGGACAGGGGGCCTCGGGGTCGATACGCAGTATTTT
abundance: .; v_gene: TRBV29-1; d_gene: .; j_gene: TRBJ2-1; CDR3aa: CSVVLEGQFF; CDR3nt: TGCAGCGTGGTCTTAGAGGGGCAGTTCTTC
abundance: .; v_gene: TRBV4-3; d_gene: TRBD2; j_gene: TRBJ2-3; CDR3aa: CASSPTSGGTDAQYF; CDR3nt: TGCGCCAGCAGCCCGACTAGCGGGGGAACAGATGCGCAGTATTTT
abundance: few; v_gene: TRBV20-1; d_gene: TRBD2; j_gene: TRBJ2-5; CDR3aa: CSARKGLRRETQYF; CDR3nt: TGCAGTGCTAGAAAGGGACTAAGACGGGAGACCCAGTACTTC
abundance: few; v_gene: TRBV24-1; d_gene: TRBD1; j_gene: TRBJ2-5; CDR3aa: CATSDPSTGQETQYF; CDR3nt: TGTGCCACCAGTGACCCCTCGACAGGGCAAGAGACCCAGTACTTC
abundance: .; v_gene: TRBV20-1; d_gene: .; j_gene: TRBJ2-5; CDR3aa: CSARDEVGREETQYF; CDR3nt: TGCAGTGCTAGAGATGAAGTTGGGCGGGAAGAGACCCAGTACTTC
abundance: .; v_gene: TRBV27; d_gene: TRBD1; j_gene: TRBJ2-1; CDR3aa: CASSPRQGDYNEQFF; CDR3nt: TGTGCCAGCAGTCCAAGACAGGGGGACTACAATGAGCAGTTCTTC
abundance: few; v_gene: TRBV4-3; d_gene: TRBD1; j_gene: TRBJ2-1; CDR3aa: CASRRTSGGNEQFF; CDR3nt: TGCGCCAGCAGGCGGACCTCAGGGGGCAATGAGCAGTTCTTC
abundance: .; v_gene: TRBV20-1; d_gene: .; j_gene: TRBJ1-2; CDR3aa: CSAKKTQGYTF; CDR3nt: TGCAGTGCTAAGAAGACCCAAGGCTACACCTTC
abundance: many; v_gene: TRBV7-2; d_gene: .; j_gene: TRBJ2-5; CDR3aa: CASSAERLQETQYF; CDR3nt: TGTGCCAGCAGCGCCGAGAGGCTTCAAGAGACCCAGTACTTC
abundance: .; v_gene: TRBV28; d_gene: TRBD1; j_gene: TRBJ2-7; CDR3aa: CASTFPGQGASSSYEQYF; CDR3nt: TGTGCCAGCACCTTCCCCGGACAGGGGGCCTCTAGCTCCTACGAGCAGTACTTC
abundance: few; v_gene: TRBV20-1; d_gene: .; j_gene: TRBJ2-7; CDR3aa: CSARAKPYEQYF; CDR3nt: TGCAGTGCTAGGGCTAAACCCTACGAGCAGTACTTC
abundance: .; v_gene: TRBV7-2; d_gene: .; j_gene: TRBJ2-1; CDR3aa: CASTFTQSSYNEQFF; CDR3nt: TGTGCCAGCACCTTCACCCAGAGCTCCTACAATGAGCAGTTCTTC
abundance: few; v_gene: TRBV7-2; d_gene: .; j_gene: TRBJ1-6; CDR3aa: CASSLAGTDNSPLHF; CDR3nt: TGTGCCAGCAGCTTAGCGGGTACGGATAATTCACCCCTCCACTTT
abundance: .; v_gene: TRBV19; d_gene: .; j_gene: TRBJ2-1; CDR3aa: CASRKGGGLYNEQFF; CDR3nt: TGTGCCAGTAGGAAAGGGGGGGGGCTCTACAATGAGCAGTTCTTC
abundance: few; v_gene: TRBV10-3; d_gene: .; j_gene: TRBJ2-5; CDR3aa: CAIGGLETQYF; CDR3nt: TGTGCCATCGGGGGTCTAGAGACCCAGTACTTC
abundance: few; v_gene: TRBV7-9; d_gene: TRBD1; j_gene: TRBJ2-1; CDR3aa: CASSLGGQGWRNEQFF; CDR3nt: TGTGCCAGCAGCTTAGGAGGACAGGGTTGGAGGAATGAGCAGTTCTTC
abundance: .; v_gene: TRBV20-1; d_gene: .; j_gene: TRBJ1-1; CDR3aa: CSARDLRIHTEAFF; CDR3nt: TGCAGTGCTAGAGATCTCCGGATACACACTGAAGCTTTCTTT
abundance: .; v_gene: TRBV5-6; d_gene: .; j_gene: TRBJ2-6; CDR3aa: CASSLRGRGSSGANVLTF; CDR3nt: TGTGCCAGCAGCTTGCGCGGCAGGGGTTCCTCTGGGGCCAACGTCCTGACTTTC
abundance: .; v_gene: TRBV9; d_gene: TRBD1; j_gene: TRBJ2-3; CDR3aa: CASSPRTGHITDTQYF; CDR3nt: TGTGCCAGCAGCCCCCGGACAGGGCACATTACAGATACGCAGTATTTT
abundance: .; v_gene: TRBV7-9; d_gene: .; j_gene: TRBJ2-7; CDR3aa: CASSFPLEQYF; CDR3nt: TGTGCCAGCAGCTTTCCCCTCGAGCAGTACTTC
abundance: few; v_gene: TRBV20-1; d_gene: .; j_gene: TRBJ2-7; CDR3aa: CSASSSGGTYEQYF; CDR3nt: TGCAGTGCTAGTTCCTCCGGGGGCACCTACGAGCAGTACTTC
abundance: .; v_gene: TRBV28; d_gene: .; j_gene: TRBJ1-6; CDR3aa: CASSQRTVSSPLHF; CDR3nt: TGTGCCAGCAGTCAGAGGACAGTGAGTTCACCCCTCCACTTT
abundance: .; v_gene: TRBV20-1; d_gene: .; j_gene: TRBJ1-6; CDR3aa: CSARDATGYNPPLHF; CDR3nt: TGCAGTGCTAGAGATGCAACAGGGTATAATCCACCCCTCCACTTT